The 20 T cell receptor beta chains in this list originate from one sample, sequenced in a study of T cells expressing NK-cell markers. TCRdb derives one entry per CDR3 protein from the 5' RACE reads, leaving out DNA. The ten most abundant clones cover 3% to 4.5% of a sample with some 600,000 distinct CDR3 sequences. Sequences were obtained from blood T cells: a sorted CD56 or NKG2C T cell subset, CD4+ or CD8+ T cells, or bulk PBMC T cells (not recorded which). Receptor source: a man younger than 35 in good health.

The V and J genes are TRBV7-9 and TRBJ1-2; TCRdb picks TRBD1, but there is no DNA to check that call. CDR1 and CDR2 (germline): SEHNR, FQNEAQ (reference sequence). CDR3 length equals 16 residues. CDR3: CASSDGAGQNNYGYTF.

The chain uses TRBV4-3 and TRBJ2-1. Germline V gene lookup returns CDR1 LGHNA and CDR2 YSLEER. The CDR3 extends over 17 amino acids. The CDR3 sequence: CASSQDSSGGLYNEQFF.

V gene TRBV5-1 combines with J gene TRBJ2-1; lacking DNA, the TRBD2 call made by TCRdb goes unchecked. CDR3 size: 11 residues. CDR1 SGHRS and CDR2 YFSETQ come from the germline V gene. The CDR3 is CASRRVNEQFF.

The chain couples TRBV3-1 to TRBJ2-6; the D call of TRBD2 rests on TCRdb alone, since no DNA is present to check it. Germline assignment: CDR1 LGHDT and CDR2 YNNKEL (reference sequence). The CDR3 totals 20 residues. CDR3 loop: CASSPRLAGGPSSGANVLTF.

This sequence joins TRBV29-1 and TRBJ1-2; the TRBD1 assignment by TCRdb is unverifiable without DNA. Per the germline V gene, CDR1 is SQVTM and CDR2 is ANQGSEA. CDR3 size: 18 residues. This chain's CDR3 is CSVDQWGQSEGRRYGYTF.

This chain uses TRBV28 with TRBJ1-6; no DNA is available, so the TRBD1 call from TCRdb remains unchecked. The CDR3 is 15 residues long. The germline gives CDR1 MDHEN, CDR2 SYDVKM. CDR3 amino acids: CASRTPTGSGSPLHF.

The V call is TRBV7-9, the J call TRBJ1-5; TCRdb selects TRBD1, and the lack of DNA leaves this call unchecked. Looked up from germline, CDR1 is SEHNR and CDR2 is FQNEAQ (reference sequence). The CDR3 consists of 16 residues. The CDR3 region is CASSSNRETWDQPQHF.

The gene calls are TRBV9 and TRBJ2-2; lacking DNA, the TRBD1 call made by TCRdb goes unchecked. The CDR3 is 15 amino acids. The germline gives CDR1 SGDLS, CDR2 YYNGEE. The chain's CDR3 is CASSERQGGTGELFF.

This chain connects TRBV7-3 to TRBJ2-2; the TCRdb D gene call, TRBD1, has no DNA to confirm it. The germline CDR1 and CDR2 sequences are SGHTA and FQGTGA. This CDR3 region has 17 residues. CDR3 in amino acids: CASSPLGGNANTGELFF.

This chain joins TRBV25-1 and TRBJ2-3. The CDR3 has 11 amino acids. CDR1 MGHDK and CDR2 SYGVNS come from the germline V gene. CDR3 in amino acids: CASVFADTQYF.

The V and J genes are TRBV30 and TRBJ2-1; lacking DNA, the TRBD1 call made by TCRdb goes unchecked. Germline loops: CDR1 GTSNPN, CDR2 SVGIG (reference sequence). The CDR3 consists of 15 residues. CDR3 in amino acids: CAWKFPGQGYNEQFF.

The CDR3 protein is CASSRASGMNNEQFF. The rearrangement uses TRBV4-3 and TRBJ2-1; checking the TCRdb D call of TRBD2 is not possible without DNA. Germline V CDR1 and CDR2: LGHNA, YSLEER. CDR3 length equals 15 residues.

V and J are TRBV5-5 and TRBJ1-1. The CDR3 runs 14 residues. In germline, CDR1 is SGHKS, CDR2 YYEKEE (reference sequence). The CDR3 protein is CASSLDLRGTEAFF.

V usage is TRBV6-6 and J usage is TRBJ1-3; lacking DNA, the TRBD1 call made by TCRdb goes unchecked. The germline V gene encodes CDR1 MNHNY and CDR2 SVGAGI (reference sequence). This CDR3 spans 13 amino acids. CDR3 in amino acids: CAHSGGGGNTIYF.

The V and J genes are TRBV29-1 and TRBJ2-1; there is no DNA to check the TCRdb D call of TRBD1. This CDR3 is built from 12 residues. Germline V CDR1 and CDR2: SQVTM, ANQGSEA. This CDR3 reads CSVHQGSNEQFF.

The chain employs TRBV7-2 and TRBJ2-1; the D call of TRBD2 rests on TCRdb alone, since no DNA is present to check it. The germline gives CDR1 SGHTA, CDR2 FQGNSA. The CDR3 is made up of 22 amino acids. CDR3 amino acids: CASSLSPQTSGRPDSSYNEQFF.

The V gene is TRBV7-9, the J gene TRBJ2-5; as DNA is missing, the TRBD2 call by TCRdb cannot be tested. The CDR3 extends over 12 amino acids. The V gene's germline CDR1 is SEHNR and CDR2 FQNEAQ (reference sequence). The CDR3 loop reads CALGGDQETQYF.

This chain joins TRBV5-6 and TRBJ2-3; the TCRdb D gene call, TRBD1, has no DNA to confirm it. The CDR3 has 16 residues. Germline CDR1 and CDR2: SGHDT and YYEEEE. The CDR3 loop reads CASSFAAQHAPHTQYF.

This chain links TRBV10-2 with TRBJ2-3; TCRdb lists TRBD1, though no DNA is available to test this call. The CDR3 totals 16 residues. CDR1 WSHSY and CDR2 SAAADI come from the germline V gene. CDR3 residues: CASSAAGTGFLDTQYF.

The chain links TRBV3-1 to TRBJ2-1; with no DNA, the TCRdb D assignment of TRBD2 cannot be verified. Looked up from germline, CDR1 is LGHDT and CDR2 is YNNKEL (reference sequence). CDR3 length: 15 residues. The CDR3 here is CASSPGGSKYNEQFF.